Each of the 2 T cell receptor beta chains below was sequenced from the same sample in a study of blood T cell repertoires in COVID-19. TCRdb keeps only in-frame clones here, not all; method: immunoSEQ multiplex PCR. The repertoire consists of more than 85,000 clones, with around 84% occurring once and the leading ten covering under 8%. The sequencing sample was made of peripheral blood. Receptors were obtained from a woman older than 75 with active or convalescent COVID-19.

In the case of this clone: In the same sample, other DNA sequences code for this CDR3. The CDR3 loop reads CAWKLAGASYNEQFF. The CDR3 DNA is TGTGCCTGGAAATTAGCGGGAGCATCCTACAATGAGCAGTTCTTC. The chain couples TRBV30 to TRBJ2-1, with 9 bases aligning to TRBD2. CDR3 length: 15 amino acids. The ends lost 4 bases at V and 1 base at J; junction bases unmatched: 5. Germline CDR1 and CDR2: GTSNPN and SVGIG (reference sequence).

This clone was counted only a few times. This chain uses TRBV12-3 or TRBV12-4 with TRBJ2-5; 8 nucleotides line up with TRBD2. Germline trimming cut 6 bases from V and 4 bases from J; bases unmatched to any gene: 4. The CDR3 contains 13 residues. For the CDR3, the DNA is TGTGCCAGCAGACCAGCGGGAGTAGAGACCCAGTACTTC. Encoded protein: CASRPAGVETQYF.